This T cell receptor beta chain originates from a study of blood T cell repertoires in COVID-19. Trimming took off 0 bases at V and 0 bases at J, with 11 bases between the two ends. This CDR3 region has 17 residues. CDR1 is LGHNA, CDR2 YNFKEQ, per germline. Assay used: immunoSEQ multiplex PCR; TCRdb lists only in-frame clones, some missing. Altogether about 260,000 clones are present, 75% to 90% being singletons, with the ten largest covering over 0.85%. This TCR was sampled from a man in his fifties or sixties who had been exposed to COVID-19. This chain connects TRBV4-2 to TRBJ2-2; D is uncertain. The sequenced material came from PBMCs or T cells enriched from blood (not recorded which). DNA of the CDR3: TGTGCCAGCAGCCAAGATCATTCTCTAGCGAACACCGGGGAGCTGTTTTTT. Translation gives CASSQDHSLANTGELFF.